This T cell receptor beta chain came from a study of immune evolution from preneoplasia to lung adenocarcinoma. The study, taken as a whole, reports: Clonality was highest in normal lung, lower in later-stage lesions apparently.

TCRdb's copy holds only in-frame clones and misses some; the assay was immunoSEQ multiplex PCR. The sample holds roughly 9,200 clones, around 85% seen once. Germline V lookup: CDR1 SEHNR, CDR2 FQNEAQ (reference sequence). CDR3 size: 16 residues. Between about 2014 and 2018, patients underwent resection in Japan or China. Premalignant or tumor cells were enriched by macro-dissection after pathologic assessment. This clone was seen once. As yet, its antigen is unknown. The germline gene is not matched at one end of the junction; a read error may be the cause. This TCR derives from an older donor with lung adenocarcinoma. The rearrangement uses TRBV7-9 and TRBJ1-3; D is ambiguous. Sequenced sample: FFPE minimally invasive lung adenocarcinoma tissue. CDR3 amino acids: CANSSSPRSSGNTIYF. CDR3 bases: TGTGCCAACAGCTCCTCACCCCGAAGCTCTGGAAACACCATATATTTT.